A selection of T cell receptor beta chains follows, all from one sample in a study of shared clonotypes between healthy human individuals. Assay used: immunoSEQ multiplex PCR; TCRdb lists only in-frame clones, some missing. The repertoire holds some 1 million clones, with about 75% as singletons. Material for sequencing was memory CD4+ T cells sorted from blood. These receptors all come from a young man in good health. CDR3s include the opening cysteine and the closing phenylalanine or tryptophan. D genes are given only for firm matches. Clone size is stated in some rows and not others, as once, few, many or a class when expanded.

TRBJ2-7,TRBV6-7,NA,TRBD2,TGTGCCAGCAGTGCCCCTGGCGGGGGTGTCTACGAGCAGTACTTC,CASSAPGGGVYEQYF
TRBJ1-1,TRBV7-8,NA,NA,TGTGCCAGCAGCTTAAATGGACTGACTGAAGCTTTCTTT,CASSLNGLTEAFF
TRBJ1-2,TRBV7-2,NA,TRBD1,TGTGCCAGCAGCGAGACAGGGTACTATGGCTACACCTTC,CASSETGYYGYTF
TRBJ1-1,TRBV4-2,NA,NA,TGTGCCAGCAGCCAAGACCCAGGGGCGATGAACACTGAAGCTTTCTTT,CASSQDPGAMNTEAFF
TRBJ1-6,TRBV27,NA,NA,TGTGCCAGCACCCCAAGGGGACCGTATAATTCACCCCTCCACTTT,CASTPRGPYNSPLHF
TRBJ2-7,TRBV28,NA,TRBD2,TGTGCCAGCATGTTAGCGGGAGTCAACGAGCAGTACTTC,CASMLAGVNEQYF
TRBJ2-7,TRBV4-1,once,NA,TGCGCCAGCAGCCAAGGGGGGCTCGGGGAAGAGCAGTACTTC,CASSQGGLGEEQYF
TRBJ1-6,TRBV5-6,few,NA,TGTGCCAGCAGCTTGGTCATCAATCCACCCCTCCACTTT,CASSLVINPPLHF
TRBJ1-1,TRBV7-9,NA,NA,TGTGCCAGCAGCCCCCGGGGAGCGAACACTGAAGCTTTCTTT,CASSPRGANTEAFF
TRBJ2-1,TRBV9,few,NA,TGTGCCAGCAGCTTCCAATCTTCCAGCTCCTACAATGAGCAGTTCTTC,CASSFQSSSSYNEQFF
TRBJ1-1,TRBV7-2,NA,NA,TGTGCCAGCAGAGCGACGAGGGCGCAGAACACTGAAGCTTTCTTT,CASRATRAQNTEAFF
TRBJ2-7,TRBV7-9,NA,NA,TGTGCCAGCAGCTTACAGGGTAACTCCTACGAGCAGTACTTC,CASSLQGNSYEQYF
TRBJ2-1,TRBV4-1,NA,NA,TGCGCCAGCAGCCTCGATACGGCCCCCAGTGGTGAGCAGTTCTTC,CASSLDTAPSGEQFF
TRBJ2-7,TRBV30,few,TRBD2,TGTGCCTGTACTAGCGGGACCTACGAGCAGTACTTC,CACTSGTYEQYF
TRBJ1-5,TRBV5-1,many,TRBD1,TGCGCCAGCAGCGTGACAGGGGGGGACAATCAGCCCCAGCATTTT,CASSVTGGDNQPQHF
TRBJ1-3,TRBV7-2,NA,NA,TGTGCCAGCAGCTTAGGTTCGACAGCCTTTGGGGTTAATTTT,CASSLGSTAFGVNF
TRBJ1-5,TRBV7-8,NA,NA,TGTGCCAGCACCTCTGTTATACAGGGAAAGAGCAATCAGCCCCAGCATTTT,CASTSVIQGKSNQPQHF
TRBJ1-1,TRBV5-6,NA,TRBD1,TGTGCCAGCAGTCCGGACAGGGGGGGCCCTGAAGCTTTCTTT,CASSPDRGGPEAFF
TRBJ2-7,TRBV19,NA,NA,TGTGCCACAAACAACCGAACCTACGAGCAGTACTTC,CATNNRTYEQYF
TRBJ1-2,TRBV6-1,NA,TRBD1,TGTGCCAGCAGTGGGACACAGGGGTCCGGCTACACCTTC,CASSGTQGSGYTF
TRBJ2-3,TRBV11-2,NA,NA,TGTGCCAGCAGCTTAGAACGGACAGATACGCAGTATTTT,CASSLERTDTQYF
TRBJ1-1,TRBV6-5,NA,TRBD1,TGTGCCAGCAGTTACCTAACAGGGGAGACTGAAGCTTTCTTT,CASSYLTGETEAFF
TRBJ1-2,TRBV19,NA,TRBD1,TGTGCCAGTCTATCCCCGACAGGGGGCTATGGCTACACCTTC,CASLSPTGGYGYTF
TRBJ2-1,TRBV11-3,NA,TRBD2,TGTGCCAGCAGTCCGGGAGGTTACAATGAGCAGTTCTTC,CASSPGGYNEQFF